These 7 T cell receptor beta chains were all obtained from the same sample, sequenced in a study of T cell changes during pregnancy in multiple sclerosis. The repertoire was sequenced with immunoSEQ multiplex PCR; TCRdb's copy has only in-frame clones and lacks some. The table shows about 70,000 clones, with more than 85% occurring only once. Sequencing was performed on peripheral blood, taken in the first trimester of pregnancy. All receptors derive from a female donor with multiple sclerosis, enrolled in a pregnancy study.

This chain joins TRBV9 and TRBJ2-2; D uncertain. The CDR3 sequence is 13 residues long. The germline V gene encodes CDR1 SGDLS and CDR2 YYNGEE. Trimming took 4 bases from V and 1 from J, leaving 5 bases between them. The CDR3 DNA follows: TGTGCCAGCAGCTCACAGAACACCGGGGAGCTGTTTTTT. Translated: CASSSQNTGELFF.

This chain links TRBV5-4 with TRBJ2-7; 9 bases are a match to TRBD2. Trimming cost V 1 base and J 3 bases; bases outside gene matches: 2. CDR3 length: 14 amino acids. CDR1 SGHNT and CDR2 YYREEE come from the germline V gene (reference sequence). CDR3 sequence: CASSLFSGGYEQYF. The DNA of the CDR3 is TGTGCCAGCAGCTTGTTTAGCGGGGGCTACGAGCAGTACTTC. Based on the CDR3 plus reference TRBV5-4 and TRBJ2-7, the full variable domain is ETGVTQSPTHLIKTRGQQVTLRCSSQSGHNTVSWYQQALGQGPQFIFQYYREEENGRGNFPPRFSGLQFPNYSSELNVNALELDDSALYLCASSLFSGGYEQYFGPGTRLTVT.

The V gene is TRBV5-1, the J gene TRBJ2-7; 10 nucleotides agree with TRBD2. J lost 5 bases, V lost 1 base, and 9 bases had no gene match. Germline loops: CDR1 SGHRS, CDR2 YFSETQ. CDR3 length equals 16 residues. CDR3 residues: CASSLSPSGSPHEQYF. Here the CDR3 DNA reads TGCGCCAGCAGCTTGAGCCCTAGCGGGAGTCCCCACGAGCAGTACTTC. The full variable domain, completed using reference TRBV5-1 and TRBJ2-7, is KAGVTQTPRYLIKTRGQQVTLSCSPISGHRSVSWYQQTPGQGLQFLFEYFSETQRNKGNFPGRFSGRQFSNSRSEMNVSTLELGDSALYLCASSLSPSGSPHEQYFGPGTRLTVT.

In the case of this clone: Other DNA sequences in the same sample also yield this CDR3. The chain employs TRBV30 and TRBJ1-2; no clear D gene. In germline, CDR1 is GTSNPN, CDR2 SVGIG (reference sequence). The CDR3 covers 14 residues. Trimming cost V 0 bases and J 2 bases, with 10 bases left between them. This CDR3 reads CAWSVLGRNYGYTF. The CDR3 nucleotides read TGTGCCTGGAGTGTCCTCGGCAGGAACTATGGCTACACCTTC.

The V call is TRBV5-1, the J call TRBJ2-1; the match to TRBD2 covers 11 bases. Germline CDR1 reads SGHRS; CDR2 reads YFSETQ. V lost 3 bases to trimming and J lost 4 bases; unmatched junction nucleotides: 6. This CDR3 is built from 16 residues. DNA for the CDR3: TGCGCCAGCAGCTCCGGGGGGACTAGCGGTTACAATGAGCAGTTCTTC. Its protein is CASSSGGTSGYNEQFF.

The chain joins TRBV7-9 to TRBJ1-1, with D possibly TRBD1 on 6 matching bases. V lost 6 bases to trimming and J lost 3 bases, with 14 bases between them. The germline CDR1 and CDR2 sequences are SEHNR and FQNEAQ (reference sequence). The CDR3 runs 14 residues. As DNA, the CDR3 is TGTGCCAGCAGGTCAGGGGCGAGGGACACTGAAGCTTTCTTT. Its translation is CASRSGARDTEAFF.

The rearrangement uses TRBV2 and TRBJ1-2; D possibly corresponds to TRBD1 (6 bases). CDR3 size: 13 residues. Germline loops: CDR1 SNHLY, CDR2 FYNNEI. V lost 2 bases and J 6 bases, leaving 10 bases between the germline ends. The CDR3 coding sequence is TGTGCCAGCAGTGAAATGTCAGGGGATGGCTACACCTTC. It specifies CASSEMSGDGYTF.